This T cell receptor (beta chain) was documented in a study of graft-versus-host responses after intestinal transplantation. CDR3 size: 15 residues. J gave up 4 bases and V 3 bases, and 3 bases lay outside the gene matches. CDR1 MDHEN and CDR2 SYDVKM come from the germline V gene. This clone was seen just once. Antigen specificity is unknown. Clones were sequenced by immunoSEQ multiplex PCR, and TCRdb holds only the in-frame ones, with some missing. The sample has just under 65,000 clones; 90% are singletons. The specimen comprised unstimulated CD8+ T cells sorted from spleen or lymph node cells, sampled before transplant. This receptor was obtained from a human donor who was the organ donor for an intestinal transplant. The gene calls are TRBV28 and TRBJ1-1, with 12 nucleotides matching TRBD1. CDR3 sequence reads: CASSLGDRGPTEAFF. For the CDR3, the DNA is TGTGCCAGCAGTTTGGGGGACAGGGGGCCCACTGAAGCTTTCTTT. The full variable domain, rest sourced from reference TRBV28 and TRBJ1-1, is DVKVTQSSRYLVKRTGEKVFLECVQDMDHENMFWYRQDPGLGLRLIYFSYDVKMKEKGDIPEGYSVSREKKERFSLILESASTNQTSMYLCASSLGDRGPTEAFFGQGTRLTVV.